The clone carrying this TCR beta chain has a single count. CDR3 size: 15 residues. V dropped 1 base and J dropped 1 base, with 8 bases sitting between them. Germline-derived CDR1 and CDR2 are SGHRS and YFSETQ. This specimen comes from a study of blood T cell repertoires in COVID-19. Study at large: Sample material is recorded as cDNA or gDNA derived from T cells, B-cell-depleted T cells, or PBMCs.

Generated by immunoSEQ multiplex PCR, the TCRdb table keeps only in-frame clones and is missing some. Of around 340,000 clones in the sample, 75% to 90% were seen once. The origin of this receptor is a woman aged 55-70 years with COVID-19, enrolled during active disease. Sequencing was done on a sample of peripheral blood. The rearrangement joins TRBV5-1 to TRBJ2-2, with D uncertain. The CDR3 region has the DNA TGCGCCAGCAGCTTGCCAGGCGTGAACACCGGGGAGCTGTTTTTT. This sequence encodes CASSLPGVNTGELFF.